This TCR beta chain is drawn from a study of blood T cell repertoires in COVID-19 (dated by TCRdb to 2018 to 2021). For the study in its entirety: Collaborator samples came from the United States, Italy and Spain and covered acute and convalescent phases of COVID-19. The dataset comprised deeply sampled blood TCRbeta repertoires from subjects exposed to, actively infected with, or recovered from COVID-19. HLA class I and class II types, where available, came from metadata supplied by the sample provider rather than from assay-based typing. The samples were drawn from two sources: the first 160 participants of the ongoing ImmuneRACE study, and 1,254 subjects contributed by 6 global collaborators. The sample metadata nearly always contained a de-identified subject ID, COVID-19 status, age in years and sex. The repertoires were released in a freely available public database meant as a resource for research on the immune response to SARS-CoV-2. The material from the prospective study consisted of cDNA or gDNA derived from T cells, B-cell-depleted T cells, or PBMCs. General study outcomes and caveats: How much clinical and demographic metadata was included differed by source and by participant, and the metadata was provided uncurated.

About this clone: Which antigen it targets is not known. Base qualities are not provided; no much larger clone lies one nucleotide away.

The germline V gene (reference sequence) supplies CDR1 SEHNR and CDR2 FQNEAQ. V has 7 bases trimmed and J has 6 bases trimmed; junction bases matching no gene number 15. Including cysteine and phenylalanine, the CDR3 has 17 amino acids. Only the CDR3 DNA stays, 51 bases, in frame from base 1. The collaborating institutions used their own protocols to collect whole blood in K2EDTA tubes. For TCRbeta analysis, collaborator samples were shipped as frozen whole blood, as isolated PBMCs, or as DNA extracted from either sample type. TCRbeta CDR3 regions were amplified from genomic DNA by means of the immunoSEQ Assay, a bias-controlled multiplex PCR. In the paper's pipeline: The number of nucleated cells in each sample was estimated by amplification of reference gene primers within the assay. Sequence reads were collapsed and filtered to measure the absolute abundance of every unique TCRbeta CDR3 rearrangement. For each sample, productive Simpson clonality was calculated as the square root of Simpson's diversity index over productive rearrangements. Not all clones reach the TCRdb copy of this immuneACCESS table, which keeps in-frame sequences only. Checked studies attribute under half of the gap to unresolved V genes and leave the rest unexplained. That table gives V, J and clone size, and the DNA gave D and trimming. For this sample there are 340,000 or so clones; roughly 91% appear just once. Of the sample, 1% falls within the top ten clones.

The source material was peripheral blood. This sequence originates from a man between 50 and 59 years old with active or convalescent COVID-19. The sequence joins TRBV7-9 to TRBJ2-3; 11 nucleotides in the junction match TRBD1. The CDR3: CASTSVPGTGGADTQYF. The DNA sequence is as follows: TGTGCCAGCACCTCTGTTCCTGGGACAGGGGGGGCGGATACGCAGTATTTT.